This T cell receptor (beta chain) was sequenced during a study of shared clonotypes between healthy human individuals. Trimming pared 4 bases from V and 4 bases from J, leaving 14 bases between. Germline CDR1 LGHNA, CDR2 YNFKEQ. The length of the CDR3 is 15 residues. Measured with immunoSEQ multiplex PCR; TCRdb has only the in-frame clones, and not every one. The sample lists approximately 710,000 clones; less than 95% were seen once. The sample taken for sequencing was memory CD8+ T cells from PBMCs. Subset noted: CD45RO+ cells pooled with CCR7-negative TemRA cells. This receptor was identified in a man between 18 and 35 years old in good health. Some clones in this sample may be carry-over from other donors' samples. The chain recombines TRBV4-2 with TRBJ2-1; no definite D call. The CDR3 DNA reads as TGTGCCAGCAGCCCCACGGTCTCCGGGTACAATGAGCAGTTCTTC. It encodes CASSPTVSGYNEQFF.